This TCR beta chain originates from a study of Ad26.COV2.S vaccination and SARS-CoV-2 variants. Turning to the study itself: Donor was one of the participants in the Ad26.COV2.S arm of the COV1001 trial.

Concerning this clone: Its antigen is undetermined.

In germline, CDR1 is SGHTS, CDR2 YDEGEE. The CDR3 length is 17 residues. Trimming took off 1 base at V and 2 bases at J, with 17 bases between the two ends. Regarding the study as a whole: Substantial post-vaccination breadth of spike-specific CD8+ and CD4+ T cell responses was reported.

As for treatment: 15 to 20 received Ad26.COV2.S at low or high dose, single or two shots; five or six received placebo; per-sample allocation not given. Each sample was drawn 63 days after the first injection (of vaccine or placebo). TCRdb's copy holds only in-frame clones and misses some; the assay was immunoSEQ multiplex PCR. The sample holds roughly 390,000 clones; more than 85% are singletons and the top ten take 3.5%. This specimen consisted of peripheral blood, obtained in a trial of Ad26.COV2.S vaccine versus placebo. The J gene is TRBJ2-3, the V gene TRBV5-8, with TRBD2 as a possible D gene (5 bases). The source is a person aged 18 to 65 who received the Ad26.COV2.S COVID-19 vaccine or a placebo. CDR3 residues: CASSLSWVARNTDTQYF. CDR3 bases: TGTGCCAGCAGCTTGTCTTGGGTAGCGAGAAACACAGATACGCAGTATTTT.